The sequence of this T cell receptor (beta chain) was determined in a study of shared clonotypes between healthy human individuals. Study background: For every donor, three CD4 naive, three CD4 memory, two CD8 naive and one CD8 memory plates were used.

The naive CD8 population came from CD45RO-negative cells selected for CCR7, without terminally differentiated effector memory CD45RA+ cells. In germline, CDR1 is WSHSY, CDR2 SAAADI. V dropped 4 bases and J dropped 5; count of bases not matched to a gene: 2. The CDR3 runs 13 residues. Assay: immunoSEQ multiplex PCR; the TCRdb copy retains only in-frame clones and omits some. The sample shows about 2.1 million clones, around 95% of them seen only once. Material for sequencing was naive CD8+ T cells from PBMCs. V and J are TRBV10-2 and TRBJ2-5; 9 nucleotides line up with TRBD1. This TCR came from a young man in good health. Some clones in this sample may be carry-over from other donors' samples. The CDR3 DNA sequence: TGCGCCAGCAGTGGGGACAGGGCCGAGACCCAGTACTTC. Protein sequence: CASSGDRAETQYF.